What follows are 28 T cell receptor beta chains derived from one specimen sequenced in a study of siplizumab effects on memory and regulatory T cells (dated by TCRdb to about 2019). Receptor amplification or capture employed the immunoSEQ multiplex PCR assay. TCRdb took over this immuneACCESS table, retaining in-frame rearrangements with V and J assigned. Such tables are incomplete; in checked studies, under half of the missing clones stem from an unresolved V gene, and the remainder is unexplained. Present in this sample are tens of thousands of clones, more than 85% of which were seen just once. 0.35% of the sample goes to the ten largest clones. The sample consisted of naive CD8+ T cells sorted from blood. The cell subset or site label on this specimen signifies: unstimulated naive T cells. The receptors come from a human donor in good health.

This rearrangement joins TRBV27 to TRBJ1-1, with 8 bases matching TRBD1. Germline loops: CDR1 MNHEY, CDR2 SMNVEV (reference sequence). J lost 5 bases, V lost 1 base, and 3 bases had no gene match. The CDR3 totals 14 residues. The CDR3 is CASSLLDRGTEAFF. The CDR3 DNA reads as TGTGCCAGCAGTTTATTAGACAGGGGTACTGAAGCTTTCTTT.

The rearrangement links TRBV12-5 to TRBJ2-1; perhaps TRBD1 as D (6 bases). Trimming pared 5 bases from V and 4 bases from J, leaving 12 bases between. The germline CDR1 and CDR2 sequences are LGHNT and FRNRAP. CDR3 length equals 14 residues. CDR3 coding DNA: TGTGCTAGTGGTAACACAGGGAATTACAATGAGCAGTTCTTC. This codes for CASGNTGNYNEQFF.

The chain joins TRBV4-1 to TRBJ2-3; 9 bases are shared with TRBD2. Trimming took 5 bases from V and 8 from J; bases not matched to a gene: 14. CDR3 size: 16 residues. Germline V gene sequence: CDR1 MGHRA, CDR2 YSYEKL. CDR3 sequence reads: CASSSLAGGPWVTQYF. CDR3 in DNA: TGCGCCAGCAGCAGCCTGGCGGGAGGGCCTTGGGTTACGCAGTATTTT.

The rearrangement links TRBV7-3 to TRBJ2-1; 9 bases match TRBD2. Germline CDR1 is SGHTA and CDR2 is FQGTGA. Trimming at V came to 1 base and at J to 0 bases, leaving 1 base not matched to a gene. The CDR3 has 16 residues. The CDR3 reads CASSLSSGSSYNEQFF. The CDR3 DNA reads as TGTGCCAGCAGCTTAAGTAGCGGGAGCTCCTACAATGAGCAGTTCTTC.

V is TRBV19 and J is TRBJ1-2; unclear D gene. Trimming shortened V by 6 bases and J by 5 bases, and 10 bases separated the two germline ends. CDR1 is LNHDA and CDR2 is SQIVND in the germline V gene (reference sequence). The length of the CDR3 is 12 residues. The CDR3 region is CASSGLSYGYTF. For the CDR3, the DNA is TGTGCCAGTAGCGGTCTTTCATATGGCTACACCTTC.

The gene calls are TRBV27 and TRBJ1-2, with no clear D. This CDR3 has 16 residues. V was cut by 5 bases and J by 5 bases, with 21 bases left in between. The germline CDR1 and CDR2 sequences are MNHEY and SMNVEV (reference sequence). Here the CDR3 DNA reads TGTGCCAGCAGTCCAGCCCCCCGAGCGGGAATATATGGCTACACCTTC. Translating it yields CASSPAPRAGIYGYTF.

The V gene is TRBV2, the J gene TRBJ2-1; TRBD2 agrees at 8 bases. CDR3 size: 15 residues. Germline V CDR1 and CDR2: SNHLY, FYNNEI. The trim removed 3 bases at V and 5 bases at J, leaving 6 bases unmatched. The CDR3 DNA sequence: TGTGCCAGCAGTGACCCCGGGGGGGCCAACAATGAGCAGTTCTTC. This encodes CASSDPGGANNEQFF.

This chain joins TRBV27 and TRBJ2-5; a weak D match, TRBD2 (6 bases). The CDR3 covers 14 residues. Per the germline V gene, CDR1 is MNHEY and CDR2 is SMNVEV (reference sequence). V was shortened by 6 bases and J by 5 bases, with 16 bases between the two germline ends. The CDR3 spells CASRRLVSPETQYF. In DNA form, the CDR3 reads TGTGCCAGCAGGCGACTAGTTTCTCCGGAGACCCAGTACTTC.

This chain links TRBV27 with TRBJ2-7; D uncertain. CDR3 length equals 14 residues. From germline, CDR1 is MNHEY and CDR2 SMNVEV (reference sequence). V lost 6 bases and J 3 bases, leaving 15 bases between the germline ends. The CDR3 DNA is TGTGCCAGCAGCCCTTTTTCGCCGCGCTACGAGCAGTACTTC. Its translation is CASSPFSPRYEQYF.

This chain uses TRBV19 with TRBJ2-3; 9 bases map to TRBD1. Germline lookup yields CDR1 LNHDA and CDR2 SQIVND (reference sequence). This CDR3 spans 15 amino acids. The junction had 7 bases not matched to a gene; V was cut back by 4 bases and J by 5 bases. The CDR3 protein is CASSNWGQGIDTQYF. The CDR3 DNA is TGTGCCAGTAGTAATTGGGGACAGGGAATAGATACGCAGTATTTT.

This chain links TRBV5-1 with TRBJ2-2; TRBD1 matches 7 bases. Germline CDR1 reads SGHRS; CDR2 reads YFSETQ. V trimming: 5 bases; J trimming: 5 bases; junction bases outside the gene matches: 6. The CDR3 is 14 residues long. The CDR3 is CASRFTGETGELFF. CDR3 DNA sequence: TGCGCCAGCAGATTCACAGGGGAAACCGGGGAGCTGTTTTTT. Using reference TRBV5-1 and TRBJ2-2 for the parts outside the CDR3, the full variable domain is KAGVTQTPRYLIKTRGQQVTLSCSPISGHRSVSWYQQTPGQGLQFLFEYFSETQRNKGNFPGRFSGRQFSNSRSEMNVSTLELGDSALYLCASRFTGETGELFFGEGSRLTVL.

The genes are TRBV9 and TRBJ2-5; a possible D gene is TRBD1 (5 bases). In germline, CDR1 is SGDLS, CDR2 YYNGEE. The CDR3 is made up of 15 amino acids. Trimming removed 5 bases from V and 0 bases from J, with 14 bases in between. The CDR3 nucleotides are TGTGCCAGCAGTTCACCTGACAGCTACCAAGAGACCCAGTACTTC. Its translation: CASSSPDSYQETQYF.

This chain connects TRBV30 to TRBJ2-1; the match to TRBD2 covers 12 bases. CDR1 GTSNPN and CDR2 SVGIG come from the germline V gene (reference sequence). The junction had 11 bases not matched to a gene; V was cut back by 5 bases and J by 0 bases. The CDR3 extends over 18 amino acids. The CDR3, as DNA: TGTGCCTGGGAGGGGGGACTAGCGGGTCCGATCTCCTACAATGAGCAGTTCTTC. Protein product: CAWEGGLAGPISYNEQFF. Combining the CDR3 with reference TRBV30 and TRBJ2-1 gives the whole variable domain SQTIHQWPATLVQPVGSPLSLECTVEGTSNPNLYWYRQAAGRGLQLLFYSVGIGQISSEVPQNLSASRPQDRQFILSSKKLLLSDSGFYLCAWEGGLAGPISYNEQFFGPGTRLTVL.

The CDR3 here is CASTAGWGNEQFF. CDR3 nucleotide sequence: TGTGCCAGTACGGCGGGGTGGGGTAATGAGCAGTTCTTC. The V gene is TRBV19, the J gene TRBJ2-1, with D possibly matching TRBD2 (6 bases). CDR1 LNHDA and CDR2 SQIVND come from the germline V gene (reference sequence). The CDR3 runs to 13 residues. V dropped 7 bases and J dropped 7 bases, with 14 bases sitting between them.

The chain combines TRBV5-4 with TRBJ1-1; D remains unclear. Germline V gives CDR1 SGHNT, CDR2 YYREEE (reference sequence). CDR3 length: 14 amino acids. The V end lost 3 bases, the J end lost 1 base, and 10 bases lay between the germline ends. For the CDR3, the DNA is TGTGCCAGCAGCTCGGTCGGTGGGAACACTGAAGCTTTCTTT. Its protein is CASSSVGGNTEAFF.

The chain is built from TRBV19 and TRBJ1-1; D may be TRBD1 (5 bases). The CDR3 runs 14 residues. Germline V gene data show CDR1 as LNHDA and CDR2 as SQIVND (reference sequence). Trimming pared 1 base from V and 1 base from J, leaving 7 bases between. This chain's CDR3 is CASSIGGWNTEAFF. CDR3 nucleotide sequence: TGTGCCAGTAGTATAGGGGGCTGGAACACTGAAGCTTTCTTT.

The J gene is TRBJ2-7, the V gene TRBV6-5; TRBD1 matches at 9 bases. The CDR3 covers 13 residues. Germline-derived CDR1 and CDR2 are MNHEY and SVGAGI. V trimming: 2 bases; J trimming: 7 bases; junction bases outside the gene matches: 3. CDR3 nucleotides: TGTGCCAGCAGTTACCAACAGGGGGCGGAGCAGTACTTC. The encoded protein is CASSYQQGAEQYF.

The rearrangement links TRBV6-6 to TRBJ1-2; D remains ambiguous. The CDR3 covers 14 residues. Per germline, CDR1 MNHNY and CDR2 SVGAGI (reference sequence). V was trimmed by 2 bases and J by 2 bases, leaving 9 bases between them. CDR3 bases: TGTGCCAGCAGTTACGACGACTTAAACTATGGCTACACCTTC. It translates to CASSYDDLNYGYTF.

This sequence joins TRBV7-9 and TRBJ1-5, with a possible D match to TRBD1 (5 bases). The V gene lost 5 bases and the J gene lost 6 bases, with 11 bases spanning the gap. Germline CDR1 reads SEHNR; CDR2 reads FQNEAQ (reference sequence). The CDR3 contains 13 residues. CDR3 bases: TGTGCCAGCAGCAGGGAGGGGACTCAGCCCCAGCATTTT. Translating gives CASSREGTQPQHF.

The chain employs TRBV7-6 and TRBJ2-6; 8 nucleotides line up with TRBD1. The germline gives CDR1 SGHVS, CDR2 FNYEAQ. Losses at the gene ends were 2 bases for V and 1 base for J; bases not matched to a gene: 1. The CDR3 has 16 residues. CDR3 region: CASSLYRGSGANVLTF. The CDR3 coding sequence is TGTGCCAGCAGCTTATACAGGGGGTCTGGGGCCAACGTCCTGACTTTC.

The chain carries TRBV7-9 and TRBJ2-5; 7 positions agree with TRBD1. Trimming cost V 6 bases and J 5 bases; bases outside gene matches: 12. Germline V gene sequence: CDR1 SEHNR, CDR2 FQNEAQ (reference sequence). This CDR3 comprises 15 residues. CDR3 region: CASSSTRTGGETQYF. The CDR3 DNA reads TGTGCCAGCAGTTCAACTCGGACAGGTGGGGAGACCCAGTACTTC.

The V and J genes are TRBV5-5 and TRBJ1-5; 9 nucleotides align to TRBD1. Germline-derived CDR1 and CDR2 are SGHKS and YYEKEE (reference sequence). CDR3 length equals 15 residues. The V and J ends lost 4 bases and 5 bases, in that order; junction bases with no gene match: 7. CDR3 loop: CASSPWTGVDQPQHF. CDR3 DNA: TGTGCCAGCAGCCCTTGGACAGGGGTGGATCAGCCCCAGCATTTT.

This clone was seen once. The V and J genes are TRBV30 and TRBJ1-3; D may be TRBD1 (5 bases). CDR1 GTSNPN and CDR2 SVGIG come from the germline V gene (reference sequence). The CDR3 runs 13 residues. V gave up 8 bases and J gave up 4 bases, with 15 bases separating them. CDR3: CAGSGGTGNTIYF. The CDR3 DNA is TGTGCCGGCTCCGGGGGTACCGGAAACACCATATATTTT.

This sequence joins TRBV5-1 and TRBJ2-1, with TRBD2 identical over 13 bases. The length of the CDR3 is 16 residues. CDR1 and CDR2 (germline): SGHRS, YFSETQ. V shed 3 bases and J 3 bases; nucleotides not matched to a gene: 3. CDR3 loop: CASSWGLAGNYNEQFF. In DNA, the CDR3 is TGCGCCAGCAGCTGGGGACTAGCGGGAAACTACAATGAGCAGTTCTTC.

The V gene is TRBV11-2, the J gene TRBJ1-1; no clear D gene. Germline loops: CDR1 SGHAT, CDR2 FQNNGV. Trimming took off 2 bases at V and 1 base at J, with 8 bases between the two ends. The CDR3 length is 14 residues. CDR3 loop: CASSLYRWNTEAFF. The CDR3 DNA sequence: TGTGCCAGCAGCTTATATCGGTGGAACACTGAAGCTTTCTTT.

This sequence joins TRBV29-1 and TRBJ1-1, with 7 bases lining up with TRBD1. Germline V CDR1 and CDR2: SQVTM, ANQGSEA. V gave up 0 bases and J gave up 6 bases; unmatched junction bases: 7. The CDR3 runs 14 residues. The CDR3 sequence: CSVEETQGGPEAFF. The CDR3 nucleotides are TGCAGCGTTGAAGAAACGCAGGGGGGGCCTGAAGCTTTCTTT.

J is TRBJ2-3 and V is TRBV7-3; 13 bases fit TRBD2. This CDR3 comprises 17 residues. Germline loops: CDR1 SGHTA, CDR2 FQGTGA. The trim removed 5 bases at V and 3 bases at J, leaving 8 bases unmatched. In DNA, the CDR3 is TGTGCCAGCAGCCTGTGGACTAGCGGGAGTATGACAGATACGCAGTATTTT. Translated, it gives CASSLWTSGSMTDTQYF.

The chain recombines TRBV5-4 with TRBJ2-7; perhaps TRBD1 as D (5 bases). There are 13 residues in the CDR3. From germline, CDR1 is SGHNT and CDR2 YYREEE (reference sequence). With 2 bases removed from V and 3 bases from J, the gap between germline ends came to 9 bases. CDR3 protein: CASSFHRNYEQYF. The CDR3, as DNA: TGTGCCAGCAGCTTTCACAGGAACTACGAGCAGTACTTC.